The clone carrying this TCR beta chain was seen repeatedly, ten times or more. A second PCR of 7 to 11 cycles used a sample-barcoded 5' primer and a J-beta primer mix. TCRdb re-called the 5' RACE reads through MiXCR, storing one row per CDR3 protein. The table lists around 1,700,000 distinct CDR3 sequences, approximately 28% of them singletons. In each sample, at least 6 million PBMCs were isolated. The entry originates in a study of blood T cells in healthy people across ages. The CDR3 extends over 15 amino acids. The germline V gene encodes CDR1 SGHRS and CDR2 YFSETQ. The junction had 9 bases not matched to a gene; V was cut back by 4 bases and J by 5 bases.

This TCR was recovered from a woman aged 30 to 39 in good health. Material: blood. This chain joins TRBV5-1 and TRBJ2-1, with TRBD1 matching over 7 bases. The CDR3 coding sequence is TGCGCCAGCAGCCTGAGAGGGGGCTTGGACAATGAGCAGTTCTTC. Protein sequence: CASSLRGGLDNEQFF.